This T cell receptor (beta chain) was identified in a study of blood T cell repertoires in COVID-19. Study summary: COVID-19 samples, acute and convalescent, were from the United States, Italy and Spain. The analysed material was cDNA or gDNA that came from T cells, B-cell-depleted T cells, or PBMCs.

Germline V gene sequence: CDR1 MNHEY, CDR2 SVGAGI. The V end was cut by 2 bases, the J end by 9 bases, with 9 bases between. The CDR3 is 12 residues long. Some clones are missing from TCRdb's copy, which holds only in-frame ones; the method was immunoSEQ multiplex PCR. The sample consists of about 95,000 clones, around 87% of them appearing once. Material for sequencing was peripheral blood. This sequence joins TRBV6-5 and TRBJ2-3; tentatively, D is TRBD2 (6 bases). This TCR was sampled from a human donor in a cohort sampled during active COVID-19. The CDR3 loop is CASSYMAGTQYF. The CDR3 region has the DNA TGTGCCAGCAGTTACATGGCGGGGACGCAGTATTTT.